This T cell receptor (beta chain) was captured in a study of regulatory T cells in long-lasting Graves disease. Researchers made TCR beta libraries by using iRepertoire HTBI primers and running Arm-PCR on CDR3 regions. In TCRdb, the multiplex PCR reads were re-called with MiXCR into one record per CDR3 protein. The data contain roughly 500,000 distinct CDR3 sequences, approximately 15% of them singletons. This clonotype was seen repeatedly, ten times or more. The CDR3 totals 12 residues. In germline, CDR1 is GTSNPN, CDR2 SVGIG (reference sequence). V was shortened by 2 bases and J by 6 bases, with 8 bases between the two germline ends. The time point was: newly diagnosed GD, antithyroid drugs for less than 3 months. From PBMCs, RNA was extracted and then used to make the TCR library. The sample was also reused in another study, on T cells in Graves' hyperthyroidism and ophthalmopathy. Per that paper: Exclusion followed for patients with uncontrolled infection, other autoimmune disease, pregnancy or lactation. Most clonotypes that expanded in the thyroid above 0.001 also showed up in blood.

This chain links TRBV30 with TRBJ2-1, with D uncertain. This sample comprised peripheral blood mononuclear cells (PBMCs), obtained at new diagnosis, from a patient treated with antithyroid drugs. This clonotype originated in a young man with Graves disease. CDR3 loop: CAWSLASNEQFF. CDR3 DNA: TGTGCCTGGAGTTTAGCCTCCAATGAGCAGTTCTTC. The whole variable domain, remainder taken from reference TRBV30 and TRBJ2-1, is SQTIHQWPATLVQPVGSPLSLECTVEGTSNPNLYWYRQAAGRGLQLLFYSVGIGQISSEVPQNLSASRPQDRQFILSSKKLLLSDSGFYLCAWSLASNEQFFGPGTRLTVL.